Each of the 28 T cell receptor beta chains below was sequenced from the same sample in a study of T cell responses to AZD1222 COVID-19 vaccine. The method was immunoSEQ multiplex PCR; TCRdb's version includes in-frame clones alone and lacks a portion of them. The repertoire holds approximately 130,000 clones, roughly 87% seen once, with around 9.5% in the top ten. The sequences come from peripheral blood, collected 28 days after the second AZD1222 dose. The receptors derive from an adult who received the AZD1222 COVID-19 vaccine.

The chain recombines TRBV29-1 with TRBJ1-2, with 8 bases matching TRBD1. The CDR3 totals 16 residues. The germline CDR1 and CDR2 sequences are SQVTM and ANQGSEA. Trimming took 3 bases from V and 0 from J; bases not matched to a gene: 9. The CDR3, as DNA: TGCAGCGTTGATACTACAGGGGGTAGTGCTAACTATGGCTACACCTTC. This sequence encodes CSVDTTGGSANYGYTF. Filled out from reference TRBV29-1 and TRBJ1-2, the complete variable domain reads SAVISQKPSRDICQRGTSLTIQCQVDSQVTMMFWYRQQPGQSLTLIATANQGSEATYESGFVIDKFPISRPNLTFSTLTVSNMSPEDSSIYLCSVDTTGGSANYGYTFGSGTRLTVV.

V is TRBV6-5 and J is TRBJ1-2, with D possibly TRBD1 on 6 matching bases. CDR1 MNHEY and CDR2 SVGAGI come from the germline V gene. CDR3 size: 13 residues. Trimming pared 7 bases from V and 4 bases from J, leaving 13 bases between. The CDR3 loop is CASTPTGFYGYTF. CDR3 nucleotide sequence: TGTGCCAGCACCCCTACAGGGTTCTATGGCTACACCTTC.

This clone has only a few counts. The V gene is TRBV7-8, the J gene TRBJ2-3; 9 bases map to TRBD2. Germline V gene data show CDR1 as SGHVS and CDR2 as FQNEAQ. The CDR3 has 17 amino acids. V lost 4 bases and J lost 6; bases outside the gene matches: 14. CDR3 sequence reads: CASSSPRGGRVQDTQYF. In nucleotides, the CDR3 is TGTGCCAGCAGCTCTCCGAGAGGCGGGAGGGTACAGGATACGCAGTATTTT.

V usage is TRBV18 and J usage is TRBJ1-4, with D unresolved. V was trimmed by 3 bases and J by 0 bases, leaving 8 bases between them. Germline CDR1 KGHSH, CDR2 LQKENI. CDR3 length: 15 residues. The CDR3 DNA reads TGTGCCAGCTCACCGCTAGGGTCAACTAATGAAAAACTGTTTTTT. Translation: CASSPLGSTNEKLFF.

This sequence joins TRBV12-3 or TRBV12-4 and TRBJ1-2; no firm D call. Trimming pared 2 bases from V and 7 bases from J, leaving 8 bases between. CDR3 length: 12 amino acids. CDR3 loop: CASSLWRGGYTF. CDR3 in DNA: TGTGCCAGCAGTTTATGGCGGGGTGGCTACACCTTC.

The chain couples TRBV4-1 to TRBJ1-2; D is undetermined. The CDR3 has 14 residues. V dropped 0 bases and J dropped 4 bases, with 9 bases sitting between them. Germline-derived CDR1 and CDR2 are MGHRA and YSYEKL. The CDR3 is CASSQEEGFYGYTF. CDR3 coding DNA: TGCGCCAGCAGCCAAGAAGAGGGATTCTATGGCTACACCTTC.

The V and J genes are TRBV6-5 and TRBJ1-5, with D possibly being TRBD1 (5 bases). Germline values: CDR1 MNHEY, CDR2 SVGAGI. This CDR3 region has 14 residues. The V end was cut by 5 bases, the J end by 0 bases, with 8 bases between. CDR3 sequence (DNA): TGTGCCAGCAGTCGGGGCCTTAGCAATCAGCCCCAGCATTTT. It is translated as CASSRGLSNQPQHF.

In this sample, this clone turned up once. V and J are TRBV11-1 and TRBJ2-3; 8 nucleotides align to TRBD2. This CDR3 spans 15 amino acids. V gave up 8 bases and J gave up 0 bases; unmatched junction bases: 7. Germline CDR1 reads SGHAT; CDR2 reads FQDESV (reference sequence). CDR3 DNA: TGTGCCAGCCGGGGGGGAGGCGGTAGCACAGATACGCAGTATTTT. Amino acids: CASRGGGGSTDTQYF.

This sequence joins TRBV23-1 and TRBJ2-3, with no clear D. TRBV23-1 is marked as an open reading frame, function uncertain. CDR3 length: 12 residues. The V end was cut by 0 bases, the J end by 5 bases, with 3 bases between. CDR3: CASSQSVDTQYF. For the CDR3, the DNA is TGCGCCAGCAGTCAATCGGTAGATACGCAGTATTTT.

The gene calls are TRBV7-7 and TRBJ2-5, with 8 bases aligning to TRBD1. The junction had 7 bases not matched to a gene; V was cut back by 3 bases and J by 4 bases. CDR1 SSHAT and CDR2 FNYEAQ come from the germline V gene (reference sequence). CDR3 length: 15 residues. Here the CDR3 reads CASSFQGAVGETQYF. As DNA, the CDR3 is TGTGCCAGCAGCTTCCAGGGGGCGGTTGGAGAGACCCAGTACTTC.

V gene TRBV19 combines with J gene TRBJ1-4, with D perhaps matching TRBD1 (6 bases). The CDR3 spans 15 residues. Germline V gene lookup returns CDR1 LNHDA and CDR2 SQIVND (reference sequence). Trimming left V 10 bases short and J 7 bases short, with 22 bases between. This CDR3 is CATGRGYWLGEKLFF. CDR3 in DNA: TGTGCCACGGGCAGGGGTTACTGGCTTGGTGAAAAACTGTTTTTT. Using reference TRBV19 and TRBJ1-4 for the parts outside the CDR3, the full variable domain is DGGITQSPKYLFRKEGQNVTLSCEQNLNHDAMYWYRQDPGQGLRLIYYSQIVNDFQKGDIAEGYSVSREKKESFPLTVTSAQKNPTAFYLCATGRGYWLGEKLFFGSGTQLSVL.

The V and J genes are TRBV19 and TRBJ1-3, with D unclear. In germline, CDR1 is LNHDA, CDR2 SQIVND (reference sequence). The CDR3 consists of 19 residues. The V gene lost 2 bases and the J gene lost 0 bases, with 20 bases spanning the gap. CDR3: CASSILVAARSNSGNTIYF. The CDR3 DNA reads TGTGCCAGTAGTATACTTGTGGCAGCCCGGAGCAACTCTGGAAACACCATATATTTT.

The chain couples TRBV4-1 to TRBJ1-5; D is ambiguous. Between the trimmed V and J ends, which lost 6 bases and 1 base, there was a span of 28 bases. Germline CDR1 reads MGHRA; CDR2 reads YSYEKL. CDR3 length: 20 residues. The CDR3 sequence: CASRRETFCGQTISNQPQHF. The CDR3 bases are TGCGCCAGCAGAAGGGAGACGTTTTGCGGGCAAACCATAAGCAATCAGCCCCAGCATTTT.

The CDR3 bases are TGCGCCAGCAGCCAAGAAGGGGTGTCCGACGAGCAGTACTTC. Amino acids: CASSQEGVSDEQYF. The chain has TRBV4-3 and TRBJ2-7; possibly TRBD1 for D (5 bases). The germline gives CDR1 LGHNA, CDR2 YSLEER. The ends were cut back, 0 bases at V and 5 bases at J, with 11 bases in the middle. The CDR3 extends over 14 amino acids.

This clone was seen a single time. The chain links TRBV13 to TRBJ1-1; D is uncertain. Germline V lookup: CDR1 PRHDT, CDR2 FYEKMQ (reference sequence). V was trimmed by 2 bases and J by 1 base, leaving 8 bases between them. The CDR3 loop spans 14 amino acids. DNA for the CDR3: TGTGCCAGCAGCTTATTATGGACGAACACTGAAGCTTTCTTT. Amino acid sequence: CASSLLWTNTEAFF.

A single count supports this clone. The genes are TRBV5-6 and TRBJ1-2, with D possibly matching TRBD1 (5 bases). The V end lost 4 bases, the J end lost 1 base, and 8 bases lay between the germline ends. The germline V gene encodes CDR1 SGHDT and CDR2 YYEEEE. There are 13 residues in the CDR3. In DNA form, the CDR3 reads TGTGCCAGCAGCCACGACAGTAACTATGGCTACACCTTC. Its translation is CASSHDSNYGYTF.

The chain employs TRBV9 and TRBJ1-5, with a weak D call TRBD1 (5 bases). Germline V gene sequence: CDR1 SGDLS, CDR2 YYNGEE. The CDR3 length is 15 residues. Trimming left V 0 bases short and J 1 base short, with 8 bases between. This chain's CDR3 is CASSVGGWSNQPQHF. The CDR3 DNA follows: TGTGCCAGCAGCGTAGGGGGCTGGAGCAATCAGCCCCAGCATTTT.

The rearrangement joins TRBV18 to TRBJ2-5, with D perhaps matching TRBD2 (5 bases). Trimming removed 3 bases from V and 4 bases from J, with 12 bases in between. Germline loops: CDR1 KGHSH, CDR2 LQKENI. The CDR3 contains 14 residues. CDR3 nucleotides: TGTGCCAGCTCACCGGAGGTCCAAGGAGAGACCCAGTACTTC. Encoded protein: CASSPEVQGETQYF.

This clone has more than one count but fewer than ten. V is TRBV30 and J is TRBJ1-1; 7 positions agree with TRBD1. This CDR3 region has 15 residues. Germline V CDR1 and CDR2: GTSNPN, SVGIG (reference sequence). Trimming removed 3 bases from V and 1 base from J; junction bases left unmatched: 8. CDR3 DNA sequence: TGTGCCTGGAGGGAGTTAGGGGGCCAGAACACTGAAGCTTTCTTT. It translates to CAWRELGGQNTEAFF. Supplemented by reference TRBV30 and TRBJ1-1, the full variable domain reads SQTIHQWPATLVQPVGSPLSLECTVEGTSNPNLYWYRQAAGRGLQLLFYSVGIGQISSEVPQNLSASRPQDRQFILSSKKLLLSDSGFYLCAWRELGGQNTEAFFGQGTRLTVV.

The chain joins TRBV18 to TRBJ2-2, with no clear D. V was shortened by 6 bases and J by 2 bases, with 4 bases between the two germline ends. CDR3 length: 12 amino acids. The V gene's germline CDR1 is KGHSH and CDR2 LQKENI. CDR3: CASSLNTGELFF. DNA of the CDR3: TGTGCCAGCTCCCTTAACACCGGGGAGCTGTTTTTT.

The gene calls are TRBV5-1 and TRBJ1-4, with D tentatively TRBD1 (5 bases). The CDR3 spans 13 residues. Germline CDR1 reads SGHRS; CDR2 reads YFSETQ. Trimming pared 4 bases from V and 10 bases from J, leaving 14 bases between. CDR3 DNA: TGCGCCAGCAGCAACGACGATGGGGGAAAACTGTTTTTT. This sequence encodes CASSNDDGGKLFF.

The genes are TRBV2 and TRBJ2-1; TRBD2 agrees at 9 bases. Germline lookup yields CDR1 SNHLY and CDR2 FYNNEI. Unmatched junction bases numbered 3, after V lost 3 bases and J lost 0 bases. The CDR3 is made up of 16 amino acids. CDR3 coding DNA: TGTGCCAGCAGTGAGGGACTAGCTAGCTCCTACAATGAGCAGTTCTTC. Protein sequence: CASSEGLASSYNEQFF. The variable domain in full, with the rest retrieved from reference TRBV2 and TRBJ2-1, is EPEVTQTPSHQVTQMGQEVILRCVPISNHLYFYWYRQILGQKVEFLVSFYNNEISEKSEIFDDQFSVERPDGSNFTLKIRSTKLEDSAMYFCASSEGLASSYNEQFFGPGTRLTVL.

This chain uses TRBV30 with TRBJ1-5, with D tentatively TRBD1 (5 bases). The CDR3 is 14 residues long. V was trimmed by 5 bases and J by 5 bases, leaving 16 bases between them. Germline CDR1 is GTSNPN and CDR2 is SVGIG (reference sequence). The CDR3 DNA reads as TGTGCCTGGGCCCCCCTGGGGCAGGATCAGCCCCAGCATTTT. This codes for CAWAPLGQDQPQHF.

The V gene is TRBV7-6, the J gene TRBJ1-3; 7 nucleotides line up with TRBD1. With 1 base clipped from V and 0 bases from J, the junction kept 9 bases outside the gene matches. CDR1 and CDR2 from the germline V gene are SGHVS and FNYEAQ. CDR3 size: 18 residues. The DNA for the CDR3 is TGTGCCAGCAGCTTAGTGGACCCGGACAGGTACTCTGGAAACACCATATATTTT. The encoded protein is CASSLVDPDRYSGNTIYF.

This sequence joins TRBV30 and TRBJ2-3; tentative D call: TRBD2 (5 bases). Germline V lookup: CDR1 GTSNPN, CDR2 SVGIG (reference sequence). The CDR3 totals 14 residues. Trimming left V 3 bases short and J 2 bases short, with 12 bases between. The CDR3, as DNA: TGTGCCTGGAGGGAGGACTTCTACACAGATACGCAGTATTTT. Amino acids: CAWREDFYTDTQYF.

The chain has TRBV12-3 or TRBV12-4 and TRBJ2-7; the D gene is possibly TRBD1 (6 bases). The V gene lost 6 bases and the J gene lost 5 bases, with 11 bases spanning the gap. The CDR3 is made up of 12 amino acids. CDR3 residues: CASSRTGNEQYF. Here the CDR3 DNA reads TGTGCCAGCAGCCGAACAGGGAACGAGCAGTACTTC.

This chain connects TRBV5-4 to TRBJ2-5; TRBD2 matches at 10 bases. V was pared by 0 bases and J by 5 bases, with 7 bases of the junction left unmatched. The CDR3 loop spans 16 amino acids. CDR1 is SGHNT, CDR2 YYREEE, per germline (reference sequence). In nucleotides, the CDR3 is TGTGCCAGCAGCTTGGGCGGGACTAGCGTTATGGAGACCCAGTACTTC. Translated, it gives CASSLGGTSVMETQYF. Complete variable domain (other parts from reference TRBV5-4 and TRBJ2-5): ETGVTQSPTHLIKTRGQQVTLRCSSQSGHNTVSWYQQALGQGPQFIFQYYREEENGRGNFPPRFSGLQFPNYSSELNVNALELDDSALYLCASSLGGTSVMETQYFGPGTRLLVL.

V usage is TRBV7-2 and J usage is TRBJ2-2; D remains ambiguous. CDR3 length: 13 residues. Germline CDR1 reads SGHTA; CDR2 reads FQGNSA. V shed 0 bases and J shed 5 bases, with 4 bases lying between them. The CDR3 region has the DNA TGTGCCAGCAGCTTAGCGGGTACCGGGGAGCTGTTTTTT. It is translated as CASSLAGTGELFF.